The rows below give T cell receptor beta chains drawn from one sample of a study of vaccination effects on CD4 cells after COVID-19. The antigens of these receptors remain unknown. Assay: immunoSEQ multiplex PCR; the TCRdb copy retains only in-frame clones and omits some. Of tens of thousands of clones detected, under 75% appear once; the ten largest clones hold about 12%. The sequenced sample was CD4+ T cells from PBMCs cultured with HCoV-229E spike peptides, obtained after COVID-19 vaccination. These receptors came from a human donor who received a COVID-19 vaccine. The CDR3 runs from the conserved cysteine through the conserved F or W. Fields, in order: J gene, clone size, V gene, CDR3 length, D gene, CDR3 protein, CDR3 DNA. The D gene is left open where the match is weak. Rows give clone size only sometimes, using once, few, many, or a class for an expanded clone.

>TRBJ1-5|-|TRBV4-2|15|-
CASSPIHLDNQPQHF
TGTGCCAGCAGCCCCATCCACCTCGATAATCAGCCCCAGCATTTT
>TRBJ1-1|-|TRBV5-1|16|TRBD1
CASSPGQGTGNTEAFF
TGCGCCAGCAGCCCCGGACAGGGGACCGGGAACACTGAAGCTTTCTTT
>TRBJ2-7|-|TRBV6-5|14|-
CASRALDRSYEQYF
TGTGCCAGCAGGGCCCTCGACAGGTCCTACGAGCAGTACTTC
>TRBJ2-7|-|TRBV7-6|12|TRBD2
CASSRGSGVQYF
TGTGCCAGCAGCCGCGGGAGTGGAGTGCAGTACTTC
>TRBJ1-1|few|TRBV18|14|-
CASSGGTMNTEAFF
TGTGCCAGCTCAGGGGGTACTATGAACACTGAAGCTTTCTTT
>TRBJ2-5|-|TRBV7-9|13|-
CASSLDRAETQYF
TGTGCCAGCAGCTTAGACAGGGCAGAGACCCAGTACTTC
>TRBJ1-6|few|TRBV2|15|-
CASVISYPDNSPLHF
TGTGCCAGCGTAATCTCATACCCGGATAATTCACCCCTCCACTTT
>TRBJ2-2|-|TRBV28|16|TRBD2
CASSSPTSGSAGELFF
TGTGCCAGCAGCTCCCCCACTAGCGGGAGCGCCGGGGAGCTGTTTTTT
>TRBJ2-3|-|TRBV27|13|TRBD2
CASSLAGEDTQYF
TGTGCCAGCAGTTTAGCGGGGGAAGATACGCAGTATTTT
>TRBJ2-3|once|TRBV4-1|13|-
CASRQPQGTTQYF
TGCGCCAGCAGGCAACCACAAGGTACCACGCAGTATTTT